Listed below are T cell receptor beta chains from one sample, sequenced in a study of T cell responses to AZD1222 COVID-19 vaccine. Clones were sequenced by immunoSEQ multiplex PCR, and TCRdb holds only the in-frame ones, with some missing. Counted here are fewer than 120,000 clones, 70% to 90% occurring once; the ten biggest clones make up roughly 14%. The sequencing used peripheral blood, collected 28 days after the second AZD1222 dose. Receptors were obtained from an adult who received the AZD1222 COVID-19 vaccine. Both conserved end residues are part of each CDR3. A D gene is named only where the DNA matches it firmly. Clone size is stated in some rows and not others, as once, few, many or a class when expanded.

CDR3nt	CDR3aa	d_gene	v_gene	j_gene	abundance
TGCGCCAGCAGCCAAGATCTCCGGAGCGACTATGGCTACACCTTC	CASSQDLRSDYGYTF	NA	TRBV4-1	TRBJ1-2	NA
TGTGCCAGCAGCCACCTCGGCCACTACGAGCAGTACTTC	CASSHLGHYEQYF	NA	TRBV3-1/TRBV3-2	TRBJ2-7	NA
TGCGCCAGCAGTCTAGCGGGGGGAAACATTCAGTACTTC	CASSLAGGNIQYF	TRBD2	TRBV5-1	TRBJ2-4	NA
TGTGCCAGCAGCGACGGGACCCGACTCAGGACAGATACGCAGTATTTT	CASSDGTRLRTDTQYF	NA	TRBV9	TRBJ2-3	NA
TGCAGCGTCGCCAGGGGGGCCCCCTACGAGCAGTACTTC	CSVARGAPYEQYF	NA	TRBV29-1	TRBJ2-7	NA
TGTGCCACCAGCAGAGGAACACAGGGGAACTATGGCTACACCTTC	CATSRGTQGNYGYTF	TRBD1	TRBV15	TRBJ1-2	NA
TGTGCCAGTTGTGACAGGGGCTATCAGCCCCAGCATTTT	CASCDRGYQPQHF	TRBD1	TRBV19	TRBJ1-5	NA
TGTGCCAGCACCGTGGCACCTGGAAACACCATATATTTT	CASTVAPGNTIYF	NA	TRBV2	TRBJ1-3	NA
TGTGCCAGCACCCCGGGCGGGAGCCCACGCAATGAGCAGTTCTTC	CASTPGGSPRNEQFF	TRBD2	TRBV6-5	TRBJ2-1	NA
TGCAGCGCTATGGACAGGGTTAAGAACACCATATATTTT	CSAMDRVKNTIYF	TRBD1	TRBV29-1	TRBJ1-3	NA
TGTGCCAGCAGCCTAGGGACATACACTGAAGCTTTCTTT	CASSLGTYTEAFF	NA	TRBV28	TRBJ1-1	NA
TGTGCCAGCAGCTTGGCAAGAGGGGGGGGCCCGAATAAAAACATTCAGTACTTC	CASSLARGGGPNKNIQYF	NA	TRBV5-6	TRBJ2-4	NA
TGTGCCAGCAGTCAGGGGACTCGATCCTACGAGCAGTACTTC	CASSQGTRSYEQYF	NA	TRBV5-8	TRBJ2-7	NA
TGTGCCTGGAGTGTACTTCGGGGGTCTGGAAACACCATATATTTT	CAWSVLRGSGNTIYF	NA	TRBV30	TRBJ1-3	NA
TGTGCCTGGGGGGTAGGGGGCTCTGGGGCCAACGTCCTGACTTTC	CAWGVGGSGANVLTF	NA	TRBV30	TRBJ2-6	NA
TGTGCCATCAGTGAGAGACAGGGGGCTAATTCACCCCTCCACTTT	CAISERQGANSPLHF	TRBD1	TRBV10-3	TRBJ1-6	NA
TGTGCCAGCAGCCAAGAGGGGACAGGGGGCAACTATGGCTACACCTTC	CASSQEGTGGNYGYTF	TRBD1	TRBV4-2	TRBJ1-2	NA
TGTGCCAGTAGTATAGAGGGGCGCTCTGGAAACACCATATATTTT	CASSIEGRSGNTIYF	NA	TRBV19	TRBJ1-3	NA
TGTGCCAGCAGTCACCCTCCCGGGGACAAGAACTATGGCTACACCTTC	CASSHPPGDKNYGYTF	NA	TRBV27	TRBJ1-2	NA
TGTGCCAGCAGTAAGACTAGCGGGGTAGCCAAAAACATTCAGTACTTC	CASSKTSGVAKNIQYF	TRBD2	TRBV28	TRBJ2-4	NA
TGTGCCAGCAGCTCGACCGGGGACTATGGCTACACCTTC	CASSSTGDYGYTF	NA	TRBV11-3	TRBJ1-2	NA
TGCAGCGTGGATGGGACAGGGACTGGAAACACCATATATTTT	CSVDGTGTGNTIYF	TRBD1	TRBV29-1	TRBJ1-3	NA
TGTGCCAGCAGCAATATGGGGGGGGGCAACGGTGGCTACACCTTC	CASSNMGGGNGGYTF	NA	TRBV27	TRBJ1-2	NA
TGTGCCATCAGTGAGTGGGGACAGGGACCCTACAATGAGCAGTTCTTC	CAISEWGQGPYNEQFF	TRBD1	TRBV10-3	TRBJ2-1	once
TGTGCCAGCAGCTTAGGCGGGACACCACTCCAAGAGACCCAGTACTTC	CASSLGGTPLQETQYF	NA	TRBV11-2	TRBJ2-5	NA
TGTGCCACCCGACAGGGATTAGGAACCGGGGAGCTGTTTTTT	CATRQGLGTGELFF	TRBD1	TRBV10-3	TRBJ2-2	NA
TGCGCCAGCCGTCCGAAAGGACTAGCGGGAGTAAAAGACACCGGGGAGCTGTTTTTT	CASRPKGLAGVKDTGELFF	TRBD2	TRBV5-1	TRBJ2-2	once
TGTGCCTGGAGTTCTAGCGGGCAAGAGACCCAGTACTTC	CAWSSSGQETQYF	TRBD2	TRBV30	TRBJ2-5	NA
TGTGCCAGCAGTGAAACTGGACAGGGCGATGAGCAGTTCTTC	CASSETGQGDEQFF	TRBD1	TRBV6-1	TRBJ2-1	once
TGCAGCGTTGGACAGGGGGGTCAGCCCCAGCATTTT	CSVGQGGQPQHF	TRBD1	TRBV29-1	TRBJ1-5	NA
TGTGCCAGCTTCGGAGATACGCAGTATTTT	CASFGDTQYF	NA	TRBV6-5	TRBJ2-3	NA
TGTGCCAGCTCTACCCAAAGACAGGGTGAGGACTATGGCTACACCTTC	CASSTQRQGEDYGYTF	TRBD1	TRBV18	TRBJ1-2	NA
TGCACCAGCAGCTACTTGAGCAGGGACTACGAGCAGTACTTC	CTSSYLSRDYEQYF	NA	TRBV1	TRBJ2-7	NA
TGTGCCAGCAGTTTTCGACACACTGAAGCTTTCTTT	CASSFRHTEAFF	NA	TRBV6-2/TRBV6-3	TRBJ1-1	NA
TGTGCCAGCAGCCCAGGGGGGGATGGCTACACCTTC	CASSPGGDGYTF	TRBD1	TRBV12-3/TRBV12-4	TRBJ1-2	NA
TGTGCCAGCAGCTTGATGATGGGATCGAGCACTGAAGCTTTCTTT	CASSLMMGSSTEAFF	NA	TRBV13	TRBJ1-1	once
TGCAGTCGGGAGGGAGGTAATGAGCAGTTCTTC	CSREGGNEQFF	TRBD2	TRBV20-1	TRBJ2-1	NA
TGTGCCAGCAGCTACGTTGAATTTTCTAGCACAGATACGCAGTATTTT	CASSYVEFSSTDTQYF	NA	TRBV7-8	TRBJ2-3	NA
TGTGCCAGCTCACCATCTAGCCCAAGCTCTGGGGCCAACGTCCTGACTTTC	CASSPSSPSSGANVLTF	NA	TRBV18	TRBJ2-6	NA
TGTGCCAGCAGCTTGGTCCAGGAGGGAGGAAAACTGTTTTTT	CASSLVQEGGKLFF	NA	TRBV5-4	TRBJ1-4	NA
TGTGCCAGCAGCGTAGAAGGCCAACTAGCCAAAAACATTCAGTACTTC	CASSVEGQLAKNIQYF	NA	TRBV9	TRBJ2-4	NA
TGTGCCAGCAGTTCCCCCTATGTAGCGGGAAGTAAAAATGAGCAGTTCTTC	CASSSPYVAGSKNEQFF	TRBD2	TRBV28	TRBJ2-1	NA
TGTGCCAGCAGTTTAAGACAGGGTTACCAAGAGACCCAGTACTTC	CASSLRQGYQETQYF	TRBD1	TRBV2	TRBJ2-5	NA
TGTGCCAGCAGCTTGGGACAGGGTATGGGGGAGAACTATGGCTACACCTTC	CASSLGQGMGENYGYTF	TRBD1	TRBV5-6	TRBJ1-2	NA
TGTGCCAGCAGTGACTCGGACGGGACAGGGTCCTCTGGCTACACCTTC	CASSDSDGTGSSGYTF	TRBD1	TRBV6-4	TRBJ1-2	few
TGTGCCATCAGACACGACAGATTAAATTCACCCCTCCACTTT	CAIRHDRLNSPLHF	NA	TRBV10-3	TRBJ1-6	NA
TGCGCCAGCAATTGGAAGGGGGCGAACAATGAGCAGTTCTTC	CASNWKGANNEQFF	TRBD1	TRBV5-1	TRBJ2-1	NA
TGTGCCAGCAGCTTAACCCGGGACAGGGGGGGCGAGCAGTACTTC	CASSLTRDRGGEQYF	TRBD1	TRBV7-6	TRBJ2-7	NA
TGTGCCAGCAGTCTCCAGTCGGGGGCGGACACTGAAGCTTTCTTT	CASSLQSGADTEAFF	NA	TRBV27	TRBJ1-1	NA
TGTGCCAGCAGCTTAGGGGGCAGCTCCTATAATTCACCCCTCCACTTT	CASSLGGSSYNSPLHF	NA	TRBV7-9	TRBJ1-6	NA
TGTGCCAGTAATTTTGACAGGCCCTTCTATGACAGCAATCAGCCCCAGCATTTT	CASNFDRPFYDSNQPQHF	NA	TRBV19	TRBJ1-5	NA
TGTGCCAGCAGTCATAGACTTCCAGGGGCAAGGTACGAGCAGTACTTC	CASSHRLPGARYEQYF	NA	TRBV3-1/TRBV3-2	TRBJ2-7	NA
TGTGCCAGCAGTGAACAGGGCAACAATCAGCCCCAGCATTTT	CASSEQGNNQPQHF	NA	TRBV2	TRBJ1-5	NA
TGCGCCAGCAGCGCACCGGGGCGTAATGAAAAACTGTTTTTT	CASSAPGRNEKLFF	NA	TRBV5-1	TRBJ1-4	once
TGTGCCAGCAGCCGACAGGGGAACACTGAAGCTTTCTTT	CASSRQGNTEAFF	TRBD1	TRBV6-5	TRBJ1-1	NA
TGTGCCAGCAGCCAAGAGAATAGGGATCGCGGCTACACCTTC	CASSQENRDRGYTF	NA	TRBV3-1/TRBV3-2	TRBJ1-2	few
TGTGCCAGCAGCAAAGGAGAGGGGGTTTCCACCTTC	CASSKGEGVSTF	NA	TRBV21-1	TRBJ1-2	NA
TGTGCCAGCAGAAGCCCGAACACTGAAGCTTTCTTT	CASRSPNTEAFF	NA	TRBV28	TRBJ1-1	NA
TGTGCCAGCAGCCACGGACGGAACTATGGCTACACCTTC	CASSHGRNYGYTF	NA	TRBV11-2	TRBJ1-2	NA
TGTGCCACTCGAGTTCCCGGATTCTACGAGCAGTACTTC	CATRVPGFYEQYF	NA	TRBV24-1	TRBJ2-7	NA